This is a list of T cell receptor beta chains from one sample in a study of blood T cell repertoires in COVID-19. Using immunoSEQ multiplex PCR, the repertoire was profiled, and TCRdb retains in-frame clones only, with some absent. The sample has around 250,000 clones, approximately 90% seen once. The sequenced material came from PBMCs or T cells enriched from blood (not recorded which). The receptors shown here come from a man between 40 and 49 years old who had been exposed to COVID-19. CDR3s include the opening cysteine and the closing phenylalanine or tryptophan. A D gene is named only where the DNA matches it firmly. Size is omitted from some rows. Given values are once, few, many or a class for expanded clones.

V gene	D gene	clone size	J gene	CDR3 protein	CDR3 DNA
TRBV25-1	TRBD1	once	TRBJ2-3	CASSLGTATDTQYF	TGTGCCAGCAGTCTCGGGACAGCTACAGATACGCAGTATTTT
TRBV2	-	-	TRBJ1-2	CASMGGNGGYTF	TGTGCCAGCATGGGGGGGAACGGTGGCTACACCTTC
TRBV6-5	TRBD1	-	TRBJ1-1	CASSSPTGLNTEAFF	TGTGCCAGCAGTTCCCCGACAGGGTTGAACACTGAAGCTTTCTTT
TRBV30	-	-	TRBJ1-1	CATSSQWATEAFF	TGTGCCACATCGTCCCAGTGGGCCACTGAAGCTTTCTTT
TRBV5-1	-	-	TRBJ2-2	CASSFPGRTGLTSGELFF	TGCGCCAGCAGTTTTCCGGGGAGGACGGGCCTTACCTCCGGGGAGCTGTTTTTT
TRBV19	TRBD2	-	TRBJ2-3	CASSKGLAGGGGDTQYF	TGTGCCAGTAGTAAGGGACTAGCGGGCGGGGGTGGAGATACGCAGTATTTT
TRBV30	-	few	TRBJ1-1	CAWNLGDYTEAFF	TGTGCCTGGAATCTCGGAGACTACACTGAAGCTTTCTTT
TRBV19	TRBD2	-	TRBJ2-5	CASEPLAGGGQETQYF	TGTGCCAGCGAGCCACTAGCGGGAGGGGGGCAAGAGACCCAGTACTTC
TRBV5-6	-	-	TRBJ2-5	CASSLAGHQETQYF	TGTGCCAGCAGCTTGGCTGGGCACCAAGAGACCCAGTACTTC
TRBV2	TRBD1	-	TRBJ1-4	CASSLPRQGGKLFF	TGTGCCAGCAGCCTCCCTCGACAGGGAGGAAAACTGTTTTTT